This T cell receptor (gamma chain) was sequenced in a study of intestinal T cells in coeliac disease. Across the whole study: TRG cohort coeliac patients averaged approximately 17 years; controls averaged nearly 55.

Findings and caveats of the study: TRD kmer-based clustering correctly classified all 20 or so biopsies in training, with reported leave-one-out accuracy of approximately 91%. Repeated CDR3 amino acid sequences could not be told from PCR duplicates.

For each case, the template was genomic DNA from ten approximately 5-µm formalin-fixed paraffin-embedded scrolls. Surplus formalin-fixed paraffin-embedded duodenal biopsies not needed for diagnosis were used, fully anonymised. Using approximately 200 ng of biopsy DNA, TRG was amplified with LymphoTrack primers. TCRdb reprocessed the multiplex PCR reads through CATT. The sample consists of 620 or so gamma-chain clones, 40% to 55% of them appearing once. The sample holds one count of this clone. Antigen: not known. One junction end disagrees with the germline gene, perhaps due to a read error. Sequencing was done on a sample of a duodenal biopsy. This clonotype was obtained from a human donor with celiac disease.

This CDR3 reads CAAWEWKLF. The CDR3 nucleotides are TGTGCTGCGTGGGAATGGAAGTTATTT. The chain joins TRGV10 to TRGJ1 or TRGJ2. TRGV10 is an open reading frame, and its role is uncertain. This CDR3 has 9 amino acids.